This T cell receptor (beta chain) was captured by sequencing in a study of read filtering for tumor transcriptome and immune sequencing. Study-wide points: This fraction held mixed bone marrow immune cells after CD138-negative sorting.

Molecular barcoded adaptors covering alpha/delta and beta/gamma chains were used on approximately 400 ng RNA. TCRdb re-analysed the reads in MiXCR, keeping a single row per CDR3 protein. The top ten hold more than 12% of the sample, which has about 90,000 distinct CDR3 sequences, 9% to 15% seen once. At the time of active disease, bone marrow was collected from every patient. The CDR3 consists of 12 residues. The ends lost 8 bases at V and 7 bases at J; junction bases unmatched: 3. Germline CDR1 and CDR2: SNHLY and FYNNEI. This clonotype has ten or more counts. As yet, its antigen is unknown. This chain connects TRBV2 to TRBJ2-1; TRBD2 matches 9 bases. This clonotype originated in a donor aged 40 or older with multiple myeloma. Sample: a population of CD138-negative cells sorted from bone marrow. The CDR3 protein is CASGREGNEQFF. The CDR3 nucleotides read TGTGCCAGCGGGCGGGAGGGTAATGAGCAGTTCTTC.